This record covers a single T cell receptor (beta chain). The antigen is not known. TCRdb derives one entry per CDR3 protein from the 5' RACE reads, leaving out DNA. The table lists 150,000 or so distinct CDR3 sequences. CDR1 is GTSNPN and CDR2 is SVGIG in the germline V gene (reference sequence). The CDR3 contains 12 residues. This entry is derived from a study of T cells expressing NK-cell markers. Study at large: According to the study, TCR beta repertoires originated from sorted CD3+CD56+NKG2C+, CD3+CD56+NKG2C- and CD3+CD56-NKG2C+ T cells. Study-level results: Dominant NKG2C+ clonotypes accounted for roughly 1.0-7.0% of CD8+ T cells in more than 5 donors. HCMV specificity of expanded NKG2C+ T cell clones remained unclear.

The TCR was taken from a woman between 18 and 69 years old in good health. V gene TRBV30 combines with J gene TRBJ2-7; TCRdb selects TRBD1, and the lack of DNA leaves this call unchecked. The sample taken for sequencing was blood T cells: a sorted CD56 or NKG2C T cell subset, CD4+ or CD8+ T cells, or bulk PBMC T cells (not recorded which). The CDR3 protein is CAWSVPGFEQYF. The variable domain in full, completed from reference TRBV30 and TRBJ2-7, reads SQTIHQWPATLVQPVGSPLSLECTVEGTSNPNLYWYRQAAGRGLQLLFYSVGIGQISSEVPQNLSASRPQDRQFILSSKKLLLSDSGFYLCAWSVPGFEQYFGPGTRLTVT.